This TCR beta chain was found in a study of cytomegalovirus exposure and HLA in healthy donors. Assay used: immunoSEQ multiplex PCR; TCRdb lists only in-frame clones, some missing. This table has approximately 150,000 clones, approximately 86% appearing once. Germline values: CDR1 MNHEY, CDR2 SMNVEV (reference sequence). Trimming took 5 bases from V and 5 from J, leaving 7 bases between them. This CDR3 has 13 residues. On this clone: Antigen specificity is unknown.

Study outcomes and limitations: There were some public TCRs occurring in many donors, but most TCR sequences were rare.

Sample: PBMCs. The source is a man younger than 30 in good health and CMV-seropositive. The genes are TRBV27 and TRBJ2-6; D is undetermined. The CDR3 sequence is CASSHHWANVLTF. In nucleotides, the CDR3 is TGTGCCAGCAGTCATCATTGGGCCAACGTCCTGACTTTC.